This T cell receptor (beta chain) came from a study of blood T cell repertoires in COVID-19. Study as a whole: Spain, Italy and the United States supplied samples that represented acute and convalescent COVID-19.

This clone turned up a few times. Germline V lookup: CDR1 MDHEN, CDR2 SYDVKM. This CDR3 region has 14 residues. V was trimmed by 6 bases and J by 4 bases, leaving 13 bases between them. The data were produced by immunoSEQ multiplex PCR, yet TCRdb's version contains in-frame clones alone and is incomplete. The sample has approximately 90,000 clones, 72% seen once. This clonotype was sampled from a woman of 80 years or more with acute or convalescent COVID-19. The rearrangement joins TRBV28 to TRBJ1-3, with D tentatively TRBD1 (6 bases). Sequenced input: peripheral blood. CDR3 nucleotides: TGTGCCAGCAGCCCCGGGGGGCGAGGAAACACCATATATTTT. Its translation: CASSPGGRGNTIYF.